This T cell receptor beta chain derives from a study of blood T cell repertoires in COVID-19. Study-level background: There were acute and convalescent COVID-19 samples, and they came from the United States, Italy and Spain. From T cells, B-cell-depleted T cells, or PBMCs came the material, which was cDNA or gDNA.

CDR1 is SGDLS, CDR2 YYNGEE, per germline. V was cut by 5 bases and J by 2 bases, with 14 bases left in between. The CDR3 length is 16 residues. Study members were between about 18 and 89 years old and lived in approximately 25 US regions. Authors' processing steps: Nucleated cell number was recorded as an estimate derived from reference gene primer amplification. Generated by immunoSEQ multiplex PCR, the TCRdb table keeps only in-frame clones and is missing some. From that table come the V and J calls and clone size; the DNA was used to work out D and trimming. The sample lists some 270,000 clones, roughly 88% occurring once.

The chain joins TRBV9 to TRBJ2-6; a weak D match, TRBD2 (7 bases). The sample was PBMCs or T cells enriched from blood (not recorded which). This TCR derives from a woman in her twenties or thirties who had recovered from COVID-19. The chain's CDR3 is CASRTREGAGANVLTF. The CDR3 bases are TGTGCCAGCAGAACCAGGGAGGGGGCTGGGGCCAACGTCCTGACTTTC.